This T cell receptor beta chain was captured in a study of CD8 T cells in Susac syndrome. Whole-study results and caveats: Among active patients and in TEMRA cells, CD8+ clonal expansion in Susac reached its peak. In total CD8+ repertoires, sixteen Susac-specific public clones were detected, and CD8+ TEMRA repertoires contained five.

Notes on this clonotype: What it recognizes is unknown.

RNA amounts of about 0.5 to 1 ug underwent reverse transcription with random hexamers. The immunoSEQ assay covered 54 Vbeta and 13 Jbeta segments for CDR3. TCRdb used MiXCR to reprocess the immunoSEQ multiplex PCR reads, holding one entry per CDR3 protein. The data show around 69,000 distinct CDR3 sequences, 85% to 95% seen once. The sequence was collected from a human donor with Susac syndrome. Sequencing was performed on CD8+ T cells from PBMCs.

DNA of the CDR3: TGCGCCAGCAGCAGTCGGAAGGGAGGGGAGACCCAGTACTTC. Translation: CASSSRKGGETQYF. The V and J genes are TRBV4-1 and TRBJ2-5; TRBD2 agrees at 7 bases. This CDR3 has 14 amino acids. Trimming took 5 bases from V and 5 from J; bases not matched to a gene: 8. Per the germline V gene, CDR1 is MGHRA and CDR2 is YSYEKL.